This passage covers 24 T cell receptor beta chains from one sample sequenced in a study of shared clonotypes between healthy human individuals. This table comes from immunoSEQ multiplex PCR, and its TCRdb copy is limited to in-frame clones, with some not included. The table lists a few hundred thousand clones, approximately 71% of them singletons, with approximately 12% in the top ten. Sequenced: PBMCs. Receptors were obtained from a woman aged 40 to 50 in good health. Some clones in this sample may be carry-over from other donors' samples.

Regarding this clone: This likely reflects a read error, since a far larger clone is one base away. The sample holds other DNA sequences that translate to the same CDR3. The CDR3 sequence: CASSEYGGGNQPQHF. The CDR3 nucleotides are TGTGCCAGCAGTGAATACGGGGGTGGCAACCAGCCCCAGCATTTT. This sequence joins TRBV25-1 and TRBJ1-5, with D tentatively TRBD1 (5 bases). CDR3 length: 15 residues. Germline CDR1 is MGHDK and CDR2 is SYGVNS.

The chain carries TRBV7-8 and TRBJ2-7; weak D call: TRBD1 (6 bases). Germline V lookup: CDR1 SGHVS, CDR2 FQNEAQ. The V and J ends lost 3 bases and 2 bases respectively, with 17 bases between them. The CDR3 is 16 amino acids. The CDR3 sequence: CASSFTTGTSTYEQYF. In nucleotides, the CDR3 is TGTGCCAGCAGCTTCACCACCGGGACAAGTACCTACGAGCAGTACTTC.

The genes are TRBV10-3 and TRBJ2-1, with 13 bases matching TRBD2. The germline V gene encodes CDR1 ENHRY and CDR2 SYGVKD. CDR3 length equals 14 residues. The trim removed 8 bases at V and 5 bases at J, leaving 3 bases unmatched. The CDR3 DNA reads as TGTGCCATCGGGGGACTAGCGGGAAACAATGAGCAGTTCTTC. Encoded protein: CAIGGLAGNNEQFF.

The genes are TRBV5-1 and TRBJ2-7; 10 bases are shared with TRBD2. J gave up 7 bases and V 4 bases, and 8 bases lay outside the gene matches. The CDR3 runs to 14 residues. Germline V gene lookup returns CDR1 SGHRS and CDR2 YFSETQ. Here the CDR3 reads CASSPRTSGEEQYF. The CDR3 DNA sequence: TGCGCCAGCAGCCCGCGGACTAGCGGAGAAGAGCAGTACTTC.

The chain uses TRBV27 and TRBJ2-1; 9 bases fit TRBD2. CDR1 is MNHEY, CDR2 SMNVEV, per germline (reference sequence). After removal of 4 bases from V and 9 bases from J, the junction contained 7 bases not matched to a gene. The CDR3 contains 14 residues. In nucleotides, the CDR3 is TGTGCCAGCAGTTGGTTAGCGGGAGTGGTTGAGCAGTTCTTC. Encoded protein: CASSWLAGVVEQFF.

Concerning this clone itself: Just one base apart from a much larger clone, this may be a read error. Different DNA sequences within this sample yield the same CDR3. The chain is built from TRBV6-5 and TRBJ2-7; either TRBD1 or TRBD2 may fit D (5 bases each). Per the germline V gene, CDR1 is MNHEY and CDR2 is SVGAGI. This CDR3 has 14 residues. This CDR3 is CASMDRTRGYEQYF. CDR3 DNA: TGTGCCAGCATGGATAGGACTCGGGGCTACGAGCAGTACTTT.

Details on this clone: This could be a read error, since a much larger clone is one nucleotide away. V and J are TRBV28 and TRBJ2-2; 8 bases are a match to TRBD2. From germline, CDR1 is MDHEN and CDR2 SYDVKM. CDR3 length equals 16 residues. The CDR3 DNA follows: TGTGCCAGCAGTCCAGCCGGGGGGGCGAACACCGGGGAGCCGTTTTTT. It yields the protein CASSPAGGANTGEPFF.

The gene calls are TRBV4-3 and TRBJ1-5, with D uncertain. Looked up from germline, CDR1 is LGHNA and CDR2 is YSLEER. V lost 4 bases and J lost 5, with 12 bases in between. The CDR3 extends over 14 amino acids. CDR3 DNA: TGCGCCAGCAGCCCCGGCCTGAGCGATCAGCCCCAGCATTTT. Residues: CASSPGLSDQPQHF.

V and J are TRBV7-2 and TRBJ2-5; D not certain. Trimming removed 5 bases from V and 7 bases from J, with 11 bases in between. Germline V gene data show CDR1 as SGHTA and CDR2 as FQGNSA. This CDR3 has 12 residues. The CDR3 reads CASSPSPGTQYF. The CDR3 DNA reads TGTGCCAGCAGCCCGAGCCCCGGGACCCAGTACTTC.

The V gene is TRBV5-8, the J gene TRBJ2-6; 7 bases line up with TRBD2. V lost 4 bases to trimming and J lost 1 base; unmatched junction nucleotides: 8. Looked up from germline, CDR1 is SGHTS and CDR2 is YDEGEE. This CDR3 has 17 residues. CDR3 bases: TGTGCCAGCAGCCCCCGCGGGAGCCAGTCTGGGGCCAACGTCCTGACTTTC. Translated: CASSPRGSQSGANVLTF.

As regards this clone: A read error is the likely source, as a far larger clone sits one nucleotide away. The V call is TRBV7-9, the J call TRBJ2-7; no clear D gene. Per the germline V gene, CDR1 is SEHNR and CDR2 is FQNEAQ (reference sequence). The V end was cut by 5 bases, the J end by 2 bases, with 10 bases between. The CDR3 has 13 amino acids. In nucleotides, the CDR3 is TGTGCCAGCAGCCCCCGAGGACCCTACGAGCAGTACTTC. It yields the protein CASSPRGPYEQYF. Variable domain in full (rest from reference TRBV7-9 and TRBJ2-7): DTGVSQNPRHKITKRGQNVTFRCDPISEHNRLYWYRQTLGQGPEFLTYFQNEAQLEKSRLLSDRFSAERPKGSFSTLEIQRTEQGDSAMYLCASSPRGPYEQYFGPGTRLTVT.

V usage is TRBV7-9 and J usage is TRBJ1-4; 8 positions agree with TRBD1. There are 16 residues in the CDR3. CDR1 is SEHNR, CDR2 FQNEAQ, per germline (reference sequence). J was trimmed by 7 bases and V by 3 bases; bases with no gene match: 10. The CDR3 bases are TGTGCCAGCAGCTTTTGGACAGGGACGATCGGTGAAAAACTGTTTTTT. This sequence encodes CASSFWTGTIGEKLFF.

As concerns this clone: The likely explanation is a read error, given a far larger clone one base away. The chain joins TRBV29-1 to TRBJ2-1; 8 bases are a match to TRBD2. J gave up 0 bases and V 7 bases, and 8 bases lay outside the gene matches. The CDR3 consists of 15 residues. The germline V gene has CDR1 SQVTM and CDR2 ANQGSEA. The CDR3 protein is CSARDSGDSYNEQFF. Written as DNA, the CDR3 is TGCAGCGCTCGGGATAGCGGGGACTCCTACAATGAGCAGTTCTTC.

This clone came up a few times. V gene TRBV4-2 combines with J gene TRBJ1-2, with 9 bases aligning to TRBD1. From germline, CDR1 is LGHNA and CDR2 YNFKEQ. Unmatched junction bases numbered 4, after V lost 0 bases and J lost 2 bases. CDR3 length equals 16 residues. CDR3 sequence: CASSQEGTGRNYGYTF. CDR3 DNA: TGTGCCAGCAGCCAAGAAGGGACAGGGCGAAACTATGGCTACACCTTC.

Note on this clone: The likely explanation is a read error, given a far larger clone one base away. The rearrangement links TRBV10-3 to TRBJ1-4, with a tentative D call TRBD1 (6 bases). Germline V gene data show CDR1 as ENHRY and CDR2 as SYGVKD. The length of the CDR3 is 13 residues. With 6 bases removed from V and 8 bases from J, the gap between germline ends came to 13 bases. CDR3 sequence (DNA): TGTGCCATCAGGGGCAGGGGTGGGGAAAAACTGTTTTTT. This gives the protein CAIRGRGGEKLFF.

The V and J genes are TRBV14 and TRBJ2-7; D is unclear. This CDR3 is 13 amino acids long. Germline CDR1 reads SGHDN; CDR2 reads FVKESK. Trimming removed 6 bases from V and 7 bases from J, with 16 bases in between. This chain's CDR3 is CASRDRIVCEQYF. The CDR3 DNA follows: TGTGCCAGCAGGGATCGAATTGTCTGTGAGCAGTACTTC.

Turning to this clone: This may come from a read error, since a much larger clone is one base off. The chain couples TRBV5-6 to TRBJ2-3; 13 bases fit TRBD2. Germline CDR1 and CDR2: SGHDT and YYEEEE. V lost 1 base, J lost 8 bases, and 10 bases stayed unmatched. The CDR3 contains 17 residues. The CDR3 DNA follows: TGTGCCAGCAGCTTGTTACTAGCGGGAGGGCCTGCAGGTACGCAGTATTTT. Translating gives CASSLLLAGGPAGTQYF.

This clone was counted many times. The identical CDR3 is also encoded by other nucleotide sequences in the sample. The chain recombines TRBV7-2 with TRBJ2-7; TRBD1 matches 7 bases. Germline loops: CDR1 SGHTA, CDR2 FQGNSA. The J segment lost 4 bases and the V segment lost 7 bases, leaving 10 bases of the junction unmatched. The length of the CDR3 is 14 residues. DNA for the CDR3: TGTGCCAGCACCCAAGGGCAGGGGGAATACGAGCAGTACTTC. Amino acids: CASTQGQGEYEQYF.

Regarding this clone: One end of the junction does not line up with germline, which may come from a read error. At the DNA level, this CDR3 is encoded by other sequences in the same sample as well. The CDR3 protein is CASSLAGGRQETQYF. For the CDR3, the DNA is TGTGCTAGCAGCTTAGCTGGCGGGCGGCAAGAGACCCAGTACTTC. V is TRBV7-7 and J is TRBJ2-5, with a possible D match to TRBD2 (5 bases). The CDR3 covers 15 residues. The germline gives CDR1 SSHAT, CDR2 FNYEAQ (reference sequence).

This clone was observed a handful of times. A read error is the likely source, as a far larger clone sits one nucleotide away. Other DNA sequences in the same sample also yield this CDR3. The genes are TRBV7-8 and TRBJ2-7; no reliable D call. V gave up 6 bases and J gave up 2 bases, with 17 bases separating them. The CDR3 extends over 15 amino acids. Germline-derived CDR1 and CDR2 are SGHVS and FQNEAQ. The CDR3 DNA reads TGTGCCAGCAGTCTCCTCCGCTACTCACCCTACGAGCAGTACTTC. It encodes CASSLLRYSPYEQYF.

This sequence joins TRBV5-1 and TRBJ1-1; TRBD1 is a possible D gene (6 bases). Germline V gene lookup returns CDR1 SGHRS and CDR2 YFSETQ. The CDR3 has 15 amino acids. V shed 4 bases and J shed 1 base, with 14 bases lying between them. The CDR3 nucleotides are TGCGCCAGCAGCCCGGGGGGCCTGGGGAACACTGAAGCTTTCTTT. The encoded protein is CASSPGGLGNTEAFF. The full variable domain, in which reference TRBV5-1 and TRBJ1-1 provide the parts outside the CDR3, is KAGVTQTPRYLIKTRGQQVTLSCSPISGHRSVSWYQQTPGQGLQFLFEYFSETQRNKGNFPGRFSGRQFSNSRSEMNVSTLELGDSALYLCASSPGGLGNTEAFFGQGTRLTVV.

As concerns this clone: A much larger clone is a single base away; this may be a read error. This chain joins TRBV4-1 and TRBJ1-1, with D uncertain. The ends were cut back, 0 bases at V and 3 bases at J, with 8 bases in the middle. This CDR3 contains 14 residues. The germline V gene has CDR1 MGHRA and CDR2 YSYEKL. CDR3 region: CASSQDKLDTEAFF. CDR3 nucleotide sequence: TGCGCCAGCAGCCAAGATAAACTGGACACTGAAGCTTTCTTT.

Only one count was recorded for this clone. The CDR3 is CASGPSGSHEQFF. CDR3 nucleotides: TGTGCTAGTGGGCCCAGCGGGAGCCATGAGCAGTTCTTC. The chain joins TRBV7-7 to TRBJ2-1, with 8 bases lining up with TRBD2. The CDR3 loop spans 13 amino acids. Per germline, CDR1 SSHAT and CDR2 FNYEAQ (reference sequence). The complete variable domain, with remaining parts taken from reference TRBV7-7 and TRBJ2-1, reads GAGVSQSPRYKVTKRGQDVTLRCDPISSHATLYWYQQALGQGPEFLTYFNYEAQPDKSGLPSDRFSAERPEGSISTLTIQRTEQRDSAMYRCASGPSGSHEQFFGPGTRLTVL.

The genes are TRBV28 and TRBJ2-1; D gene unclear. Germline loops: CDR1 MDHEN, CDR2 SYDVKM. V was pared by 4 bases and J by 12 bases, with 13 bases between. This CDR3 has 12 residues. CDR3 in DNA: TGTGCCAGCAGTTCATACGTCGTTGGGCAGTTCTTC. The encoded protein is CASSSYVVGQFF.